The clone carrying this T cell receptor (beta chain) was seen at least ten times. Its antigen is unidentified. TCRdb ran MiXCR on the 5' RACE reads and lists one entry per CDR3 protein. The profile shows about 80,000 distinct CDR3 sequences, 4.5% to 7.5% of them singletons. Time point given: longitudinal time-point 2. With V trimmed by 6 bases and J by 8 bases, 9 bases remained unmatched. From germline, CDR1 is SQVTM and CDR2 ANQGSEA. This CDR3 is built from 13 residues. This record comes from a study of neurological immune-mediated disorders. Points from the study as a whole: As far as clinical or MRI features were concerned, none was associated with the multiple sclerosis repertoire cluster.

Source material: PBMCs. The TCR originated in a woman aged 60-70 years with multiple sclerosis. The chain has TRBV29-1 and TRBJ1-2, with TRBD1 matching over 10 bases. The CDR3 is CSVGTGEESGYTF. The CDR3 region has the DNA TGCAGCGTAGGGACAGGGGAGGAGTCGGGCTACACCTTC.